This T cell receptor beta chain stems from a study of blood T cell repertoires in COVID-19. Whole-study context: The origin of the acute and convalescent COVID-19 samples was the United States, Italy and Spain. T cells, B-cell-depleted T cells, or PBMCs provided the cDNA or gDNA that served as material.

In the study's own analysis: Amplifying reference gene primers gave estimates of nucleated cell counts. Repertoires were generated with immunoSEQ multiplex PCR, while TCRdb's copy carries only in-frame clones and drops some. That table supplies the V and J calls and clone size; D and trimming were determined from the DNA. This table holds 65,000 to 80,000 clones, roughly nine tenths found once. CDR1 and CDR2 from the germline V gene are LGHDT and YNNKEL (reference sequence). The V segment lost 3 bases and the J segment 6 bases; nucleotides outside the gene matches: 14. This CDR3 has 18 residues. The receptor was derived from a human donor in a cohort sampled during active COVID-19. Sequencing input: peripheral blood. The V call is TRBV3-1 (or the pseudogene TRBV3-2), the J call TRBJ2-4; TRBD2 aligns across 10 bases. The CDR3 DNA sequence: TGTGCCAGCAGCCATACTAGCGGGACCGACATGCCGATAAACATTCAGTACTTC. This gives the protein CASSHTSGTDMPINIQYF.